This T cell receptor beta chain was identified in a study of blood T cell repertoires in COVID-19. CDR3 length: 13 amino acids. CDR1 is SQVTM and CDR2 is ANQGSEA in the germline V gene. V lost 3 bases and J 4 bases, leaving 9 bases between the germline ends. Source study methods: Counts of nucleated cells, estimated from reference gene primer amplification, were obtained. Measured with immunoSEQ multiplex PCR; TCRdb has only the in-frame clones, and not every one. The V and J calls and clone size were taken over from that table, and D and trimming were inferred from the DNA. The sample lists approximately 200,000 clones; roughly 90% were seen once. People in the exposed group encountered a COVID-19 case within 2 weeks before entering the study.

Specimen: PBMCs or T cells enriched from blood (not recorded which). V is TRBV29-1 and J is TRBJ2-2; D unclear. The sequence was obtained from a woman in her thirties who had been exposed to COVID-19. Here the CDR3 reads CSVESYGTGELFF. The DNA for the CDR3 is TGCAGCGTTGAGAGTTACGGCACCGGGGAGCTGTTTTTT.